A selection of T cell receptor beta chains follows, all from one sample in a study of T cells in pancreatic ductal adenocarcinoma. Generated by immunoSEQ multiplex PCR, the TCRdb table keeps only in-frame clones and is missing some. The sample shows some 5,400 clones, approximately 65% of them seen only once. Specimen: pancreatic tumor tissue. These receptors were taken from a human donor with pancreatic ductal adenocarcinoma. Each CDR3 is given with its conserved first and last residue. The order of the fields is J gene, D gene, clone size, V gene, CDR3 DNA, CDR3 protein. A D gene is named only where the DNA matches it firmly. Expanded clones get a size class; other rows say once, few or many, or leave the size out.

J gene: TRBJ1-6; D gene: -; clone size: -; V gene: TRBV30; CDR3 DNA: TGTGCCTGGAGTGTACAACAGGGCGTTTCACCCCTCCACTTT; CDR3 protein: CAWSVQQGVSPLHF
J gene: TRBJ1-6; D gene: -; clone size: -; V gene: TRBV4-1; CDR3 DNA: TGCGCCAGCAGCCTTTGGGAGGAATCGGGATCACCCCTCCACTTT; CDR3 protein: CASSLWEESGSPLHF
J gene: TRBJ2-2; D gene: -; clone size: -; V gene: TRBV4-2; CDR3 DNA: TGTGCCAGCAGCCAACTCGCCAGATCGAACACCGGGGAGCTGTTTTTT; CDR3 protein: CASSQLARSNTGELFF
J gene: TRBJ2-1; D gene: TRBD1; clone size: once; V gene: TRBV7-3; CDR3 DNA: TGTGCCAGCAGCCGAGGACAGGGGGATGAGCAGTTCTTC; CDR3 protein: CASSRGQGDEQFF
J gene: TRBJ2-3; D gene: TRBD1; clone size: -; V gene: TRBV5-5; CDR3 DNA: TGTGCCAGCAGCCGTGGGACAGGGGGCCGGGGTGGCACAGATACGCAGTATTTT; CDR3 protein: CASSRGTGGRGGTDTQYF
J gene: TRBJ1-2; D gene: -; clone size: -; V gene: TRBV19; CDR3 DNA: TGTGCCAGTAGGATTCCAGGGGCCTCACGGAACTATGGCTACACCTTC; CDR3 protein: CASRIPGASRNYGYTF
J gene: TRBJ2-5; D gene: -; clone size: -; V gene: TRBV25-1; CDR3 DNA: TGTGCCAGCAGTGAATTCCGTGGGGCGGAGACCCAGTACTTC; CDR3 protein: CASSEFRGAETQYF
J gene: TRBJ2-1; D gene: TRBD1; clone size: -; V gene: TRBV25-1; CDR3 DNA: TGTGCCAGCAGTGGTGGGGACAGGGGCAACAATGAGCAGTTCTTC; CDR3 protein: CASSGGDRGNNEQFF
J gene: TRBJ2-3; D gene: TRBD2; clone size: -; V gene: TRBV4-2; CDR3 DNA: TGTGCCAGCAGCCAGGGTATAGCGGGGGGCACAGATACGCAGTATTTT; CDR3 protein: CASSQGIAGGTDTQYF
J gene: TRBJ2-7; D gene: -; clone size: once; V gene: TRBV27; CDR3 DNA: TGTGCCAGCAGTCTCGACCAGGGTTACGAGCAGTACTTC; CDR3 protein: CASSLDQGYEQYF
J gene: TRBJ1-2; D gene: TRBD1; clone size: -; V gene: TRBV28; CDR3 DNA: TGTGCCAGCAATACCGGGACAGGGTTTGGCTACACCTTC; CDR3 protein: CASNTGTGFGYTF
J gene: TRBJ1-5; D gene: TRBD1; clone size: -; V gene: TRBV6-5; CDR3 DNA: TGTGCCACCGGGGGACAGGGGCGCAATCAGCCCCAGCATTTT; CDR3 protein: CATGGQGRNQPQHF
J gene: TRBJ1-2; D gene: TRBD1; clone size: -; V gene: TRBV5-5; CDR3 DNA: TGTGCCAGCAGCTTCCGGACAGGGGGCGCAACTGACTATGGCTACACCTTC; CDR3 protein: CASSFRTGGATDYGYTF
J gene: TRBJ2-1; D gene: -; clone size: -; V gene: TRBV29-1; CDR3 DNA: TGCAGCGTTGCGGAGGTATCCTACAATGAGCAGTTCTTC; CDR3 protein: CSVAEVSYNEQFF
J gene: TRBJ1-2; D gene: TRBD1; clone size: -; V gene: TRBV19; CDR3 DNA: TGTGCCAGTGGTGTTGCGCGGACAGGGGTTGGTGGTGGCTACACCTTC; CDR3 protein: CASGVARTGVGGGYTF
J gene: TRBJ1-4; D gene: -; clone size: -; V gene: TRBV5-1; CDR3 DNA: TGCGCCAGCAGCTTGGGAACAGGGAGGGATGAAAAACTGTTTTTT; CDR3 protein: CASSLGTGRDEKLFF
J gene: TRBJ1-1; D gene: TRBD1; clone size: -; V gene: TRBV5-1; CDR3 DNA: TGCGCCAGCAGCCCGGACAGGTACACTGAAGCTTTCTTT; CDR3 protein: CASSPDRYTEAFF
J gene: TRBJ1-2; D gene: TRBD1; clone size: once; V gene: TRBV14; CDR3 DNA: TGTGCCAGCAGCCAAGCGGGACCGGGACAGGGGAACTATGGCTACACCTTC; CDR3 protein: CASSQAGPGQGNYGYTF
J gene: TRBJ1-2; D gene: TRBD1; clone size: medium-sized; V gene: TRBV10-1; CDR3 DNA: TGCGCCAGCGTAGGACAGGACTATGGCTACACCTTC; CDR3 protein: CASVGQDYGYTF
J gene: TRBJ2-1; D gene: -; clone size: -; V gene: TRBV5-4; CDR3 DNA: TGTGCCAGCAGCTTGGCGGGTTCAGGTACAGGTGAGCAGTTCTTC; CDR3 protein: CASSLAGSGTGEQFF
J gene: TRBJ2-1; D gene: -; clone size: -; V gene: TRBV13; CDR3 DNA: TGTGCCAGCAGCTTAGGGGGCCGCGGGGGCCGGACCTACAATGAGCAGTTCTTC; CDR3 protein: CASSLGGRGGRTYNEQFF
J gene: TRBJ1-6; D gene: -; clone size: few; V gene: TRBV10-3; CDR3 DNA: TGTGCCATCAGTGTAGGGGGTACGAATTCACCCCTCCACTTT; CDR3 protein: CAISVGGTNSPLHF
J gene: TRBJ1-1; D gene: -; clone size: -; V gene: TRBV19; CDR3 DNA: TGTGCCAGTAGTAGTTTGGAAAGGGGATATAGAGTGAACACTGAAGCTTTCTTT; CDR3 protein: CASSSLERGYRVNTEAFF
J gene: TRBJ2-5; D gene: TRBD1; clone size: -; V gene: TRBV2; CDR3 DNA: TGTGCCAGCAGTGTTGACAGGGGCCGAGGGGAGACCCAGTACTTC; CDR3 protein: CASSVDRGRGETQYF
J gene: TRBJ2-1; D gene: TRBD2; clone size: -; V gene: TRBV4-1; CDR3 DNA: TGCGCCAGCAGCCAAGATTTCCCGGGAGGTAATGAGCAGTTCTTC; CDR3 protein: CASSQDFPGGNEQFF
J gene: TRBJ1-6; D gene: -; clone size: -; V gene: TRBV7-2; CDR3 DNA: TGTGCCAGCAGCCCAAGGAGCGCCTATAATTCACCCCTCCACTTT; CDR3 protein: CASSPRSAYNSPLHF
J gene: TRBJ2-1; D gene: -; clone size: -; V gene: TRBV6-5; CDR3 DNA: TGTGCCAGCAGCCGACTGGGACAAAATGAGCAGTTCTTC; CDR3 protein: CASSRLGQNEQFF
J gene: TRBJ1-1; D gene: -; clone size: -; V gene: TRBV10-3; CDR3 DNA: TGTGCCATCACTGAGCACCAGGGGAACACTGAAGCTTTCTTT; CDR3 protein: CAITEHQGNTEAFF
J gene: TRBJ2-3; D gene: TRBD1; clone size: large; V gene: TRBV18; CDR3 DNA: TGTGCCAGCTCATATGACTCAGGGGGAGATACGCAGTATTTT; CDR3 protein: CASSYDSGGDTQYF
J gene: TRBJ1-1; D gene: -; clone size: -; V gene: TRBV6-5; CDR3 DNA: TGTGCCAGCAGTTCCGGCCCATCACGGGGTGAAGCTTTCTTT; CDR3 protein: CASSSGPSRGEAFF
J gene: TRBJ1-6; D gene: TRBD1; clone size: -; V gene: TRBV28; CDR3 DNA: TGTGCCAGCCGGGACAGGGGGAACTCCTATAATTCACCCCTCCACTTT; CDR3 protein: CASRDRGNSYNSPLHF
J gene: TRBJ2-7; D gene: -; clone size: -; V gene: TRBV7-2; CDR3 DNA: TGTGCCAGCAGTTACAGGGTATTGTACGAGCAGTACTTC; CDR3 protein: CASSYRVLYEQYF
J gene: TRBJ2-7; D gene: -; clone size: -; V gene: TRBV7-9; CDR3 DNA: TGTGCCAGCAGCTCGCGCGGAAGAGTTTACGAGCAGTACTTC; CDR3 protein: CASSSRGRVYEQYF
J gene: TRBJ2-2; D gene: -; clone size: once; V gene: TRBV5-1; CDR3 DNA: TGCGCCAGCAGCTTGGTTCAGGGCAGCTCGAACACCGGGGAGCTGTTTTTT; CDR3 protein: CASSLVQGSSNTGELFF
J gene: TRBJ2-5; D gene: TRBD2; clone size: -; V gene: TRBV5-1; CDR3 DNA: TGCGCCAGCAGCCCTAGCGGGGTCCAAGAGACCCAGTACTTC; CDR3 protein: CASSPSGVQETQYF
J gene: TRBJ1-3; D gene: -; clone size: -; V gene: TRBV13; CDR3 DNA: TGTGCCAGCAGCCCCGGGGGGTGGATGGCTGGAAACACCATATATTTT; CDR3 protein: CASSPGGWMAGNTIYF
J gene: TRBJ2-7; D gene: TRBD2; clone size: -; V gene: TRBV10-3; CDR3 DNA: TGTGCCATCAGATCTAGCGGGGGCACCTACGAGCAGTACTTC; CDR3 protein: CAIRSSGGTYEQYF
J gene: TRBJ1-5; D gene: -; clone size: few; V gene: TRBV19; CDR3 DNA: TGTGCCAGTAGTATCTCGACAGGTTTAAACAATCAGCCCCAGCATTTT; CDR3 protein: CASSISTGLNNQPQHF
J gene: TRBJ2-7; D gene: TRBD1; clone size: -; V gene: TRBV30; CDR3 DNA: TGTGCCTGGACTAGACAGGGGGCCTACGAGCAGTACTTC; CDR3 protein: CAWTRQGAYEQYF
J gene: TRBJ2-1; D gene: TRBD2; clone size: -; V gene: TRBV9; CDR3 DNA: TGTGCCAGCAGCGTAGGGGGACTAGCTGTCCACAATGAGCAGTTCTTC; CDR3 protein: CASSVGGLAVHNEQFF
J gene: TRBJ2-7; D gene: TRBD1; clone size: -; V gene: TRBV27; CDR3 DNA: TGTGCCAGCAGCCCGGGGACAGGGTACGAGCAGTACTTC; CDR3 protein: CASSPGTGYEQYF
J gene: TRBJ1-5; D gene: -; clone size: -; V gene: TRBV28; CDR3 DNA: TGTGCCAGCAGTACCCCTCTGGGGCAGAACAATCAGCCCCAGCATTTT; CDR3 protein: CASSTPLGQNNQPQHF
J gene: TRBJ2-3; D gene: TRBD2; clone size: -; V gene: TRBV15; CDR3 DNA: TGTGCCACCAGCAGCCGAGCGGGGGGGCCTACAGATACGCAGTATTTT; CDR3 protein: CATSSRAGGPTDTQYF